This TCR beta chain appears in the sequencing data of a study of T cells in Graves' hyperthyroidism and ophthalmopathy. Exclusion of patients followed from uncontrolled infection, other autoimmune disease, pregnancy or lactation. Looked up from germline, CDR1 is SGHKS and CDR2 is YYEKEE (reference sequence). V lost 6 bases to trimming and J lost 2 bases, with 12 bases between them. The CDR3 loop spans 14 amino acids. Template material for amplifying TCR beta CDR3 regions consisted of RNA transcripts. First-round RT-PCR with HTBI primers amplified the TCR CDR3 region. TCRdb re-called the multiplex PCR reads with MiXCR, one entry per CDR3 protein. The data contain about 570,000 distinct CDR3 sequences, 12% to 15% of them singletons. This clonotype was detected ten times or more. Its antigen is unknown. Findings and limits, study-wide: Stable hyperthyroidism and ophthalmopathy were separated using 13 V-J signatures. Ophthalmopathy was model-predicted a median about 6.9 months pre-onset.

The V and J genes are TRBV5-5 and TRBJ2-1, with D tentatively TRBD1 or TRBD2 (5 bases each). Sequencing used blood. The receptor's source is a woman aged 35 to 49 with Graves' hyperthyroidism. The CDR3: CASTRDGAYNEQFF. CDR3 DNA: TGTGCCAGCACCCGGGACGGAGCCTACAATGAGCAGTTCTTC.